This T cell receptor beta chain came from a study of cytomegalovirus exposure and HLA in healthy donors (TCRdb year 2017). General notes on the study: The 650 to 750 repertoires of the first cohort and the 110 or so validation repertoires were produced on the same platform, according to a later analysis. The study aimed to test whether signatures of past pathogen exposure could be identified by cataloging public T cell receptors. Besides the first cohort of around 670 subjects, a separate validation cohort made up of 90 to 150 different subjects was used. High-throughput TCR immunosequencing, statistical association of individual TCRs with disease status, and machine learning were combined to predict cytomegalovirus infection status. What the authors observed across the whole study: Three of the identified cytomegalovirus-associated TCR beta chains were confirmed in vitro to be specific for cytomegalovirus antigens. A later analysis lacked HLA typing for the validation cohort, so it scored co-occurrence in that cohort across all 110 or so repertoires. While some public TCRs were present in many individuals, most TCR sequences turned up only very rarely across donors. A later analysis found that TCRs clustered in the first cohort also tended to co-occur in the roughly 110 validation repertoires, with 94% of cluster scores above 0. A total of some 180 TCR beta chains were listed by the study as associated with cytomegalovirus. The classifier was reported to diagnose cytomegalovirus status with high specificity and sensitivity in both the original and validation cohorts. The authors suggested that the approach could potentially be extended to other disease states and immunological phenotypes.

A distance of 26 bases separates the germline ends of V and J, which lose 2 bases and 0 bases respectively. The germline V gene supplies CDR1 MDHEN and CDR2 SYDVKM. Its CDR3 holds 21 amino acids, cysteine through phenylalanine. The kept DNA is CDR3 alone, 63 bases in frame from the first base. Library construction relied on the immunoSEQ multiplex PCR assay. In the authors' own workflow: A statistical classification framework was developed to diagnose cytomegalovirus status using the catalog of TCR beta chain sequences. The table comes from immuneACCESS by way of TCRdb, which keeps in-frame sequences with V and J called. Part of the clones is missing from these tables; in studies checked, under half for an unresolved V gene and the rest for unknown reasons. The V and J calls and clone size come from that table; D and trimming were worked out from the DNA. This sample is represented by 38,000 or so clones; 90% to 95% of them were singletons. About 3.5% of the sample belongs to the ten largest clones.

Donors formed part of the validation cohort, which comprised about 130 subjects and was distinct from the first cohort of over 500 subjects. To note about this clone: It has no known antigen specificity. Base qualities were left out, and no much larger clone turns up one base away.

Material: PBMCs. This TCR was sampled from a man younger than 30 in good health and CMV-seronegative. Recombination linked TRBV28 to TRBJ2-1; a tentative D call is TRBD1 (6 bases match). The CDR3 protein is CASSLRGGRWRAHSSYNEQFF. The DNA sequence reads TGTGCCAGCAGTTTACGAGGGGGAAGGTGGCGGGCCCACAGCTCCTACAATGAGCAGTTCTTC.